This T cell receptor beta chain is drawn from a study of vaccination effects on CD4 cells after COVID-19. On this clone itself: The antigen is not known.

Repertoires were generated with immunoSEQ multiplex PCR, while TCRdb's copy carries only in-frame clones and drops some. The data hold tens of thousands of clones, with 55% to 70% observed a single time. Within the ViraFEST assay, antigen-specific CD4+ T cells underwent expansion with viral peptide pools prior to sequencing. Isolating CD4+ T cells followed more than eight days of culture. Participants each got two BNT162b2 or mRNA-1273 vaccine doses. Sequencing used CD4+ T cells from PBMCs cultured with SARS-CoV-2 spike peptides, obtained after COVID-19 vaccination. This sequence was found in a human donor who received a COVID-19 vaccine.

CDR3 DNA sequence: TGTGCCAGCAGTGAAGCGCAGGGGTTGAACACTGAAGCTTTCTTT. This translates into CASSEAQGLNTEAFF. The chain carries TRBV2 and TRBJ1-1; D may be TRBD1 (6 bases). Germline V gene lookup returns CDR1 SNHLY and CDR2 FYNNEI. V lost 0 bases, J lost 0 bases, and 8 bases lay in between. The CDR3 loop spans 15 amino acids. Full variable domain (rest looked up from reference TRBV2 and TRBJ1-1): EPEVTQTPSHQVTQMGQEVILRCVPISNHLYFYWYRQILGQKVEFLVSFYNNEISEKSEIFDDQFSVERPDGSNFTLKIRSTKLEDSAMYFCASSEAQGLNTEAFFGQGTRLTVV.